The 25 T cell receptor beta chains given below trace back to one sample, sequenced in a study of blood T cell repertoires in COVID-19. TCRdb's table, derived via immunoSEQ multiplex PCR, lists solely in-frame clones and lacks some. There are roughly 76,000 clones in the sample; around 90% occur only once, and 1.4% to 1.5% lies in the top ten. The sequencing input was peripheral blood. Every receptor here comes from a man aged 50-60 years with acute or convalescent COVID-19.

The gene calls are TRBV7-9 and TRBJ1-4; D unresolved. Germline V lookup: CDR1 SEHNR, CDR2 FQNEAQ (reference sequence). The ends were cut back, 5 bases at V and 0 bases at J, with 10 bases in the middle. The CDR3 has 15 residues. The CDR3 loop reads CASSPSGTTNEKLFF. The CDR3 DNA follows: TGTGCCAGCAGCCCCTCGGGAACAACTAATGAAAAACTGTTTTTT.

The chain employs TRBV6-6 and TRBJ2-1, with 7 bases that match TRBD2. Germline V gives CDR1 MNHNY, CDR2 SVGAGI (reference sequence). The CDR3 extends over 15 amino acids. The J segment lost 4 bases and the V segment lost 2 bases, leaving 5 bases of the junction unmatched. CDR3 bases: TGTGCCAGCAGTTACATGGGGGGGGGATACAATGAGCAGTTCTTC. It is translated as CASSYMGGGYNEQFF.

The chain employs TRBV13 and TRBJ1-2; TRBD1 matches 7 bases. Germline CDR1 reads PRHDT; CDR2 reads FYEKMQ (reference sequence). CDR3 length: 14 amino acids. With V trimmed by 2 bases and J by 3 bases, 3 bases remained unmatched. DNA of the CDR3: TGTGCCAGCAGCTTACTAACAGGGGACTATGGCTACACCTTC. Encoded protein: CASSLLTGDYGYTF.

The V call is TRBV4-3, the J call TRBJ2-5, with D perhaps matching TRBD2 (6 bases). V lost 3 bases to trimming and J lost 4 bases, with 15 bases between them. Germline values: CDR1 LGHNA, CDR2 YSLEER. The CDR3 is 15 residues long. CDR3 nucleotides: TGCGCCAGCAGCCAGTCCTCTGTGGGGGGAGAGACCCAGTACTTC. This translates into CASSQSSVGGETQYF.

This clone came up once. The gene calls are TRBV7-2 and TRBJ2-7; D perhaps matches TRBD2 (5 bases). This CDR3 comprises 16 residues. Trimming took off 4 bases at V and 1 base at J, with 17 bases between the two ends. The V gene's germline CDR1 is SGHTA and CDR2 FQGNSA. The chain's CDR3 is CASSSSRAVVSYEQYF. The CDR3 DNA is TGTGCCAGCAGCTCCTCGAGGGCCGTGGTTTCCTACGAGCAGTACTTC.

The V and J genes are TRBV19 and TRBJ1-5; 7 positions agree with TRBD1. The length of the CDR3 is 15 residues. J gave up 5 bases and V 2 bases, and 6 bases lay outside the gene matches. Germline-derived CDR1 and CDR2 are LNHDA and SQIVND (reference sequence). CDR3 in amino acids: CASSILQGWDQPQHF. The DNA of the CDR3 is TGTGCCAGTAGTATATTACAGGGGTGGGATCAGCCCCAGCATTTT.

V usage is TRBV6-2 or TRBV6-3 and J usage is TRBJ1-2; 7 bases fit TRBD1. CDR1 is MNHEY and CDR2 is SVGEGT in the germline V gene. The CDR3 extends over 13 amino acids. J gave up 4 bases and V 3 bases, and 2 bases lay outside the gene matches. The chain's CDR3 is CASSYRDSYGYTF. CDR3 nucleotide sequence: TGTGCCAGCAGTTATCGGGACAGCTATGGCTACACCTTC.

The chain has TRBV4-3 and TRBJ1-1, with D possibly TRBD1 on 5 matching bases. Trimming took off 5 bases at V and 4 bases at J, with 14 bases between the two ends. This CDR3 is 14 amino acids long. CDR1 and CDR2 from the germline V gene are LGHNA and YSLEER. This CDR3 is CASSGGGIATEAFF. The CDR3, as DNA: TGCGCCAGCAGCGGGGGGGGAATCGCCACTGAAGCTTTCTTT.

The count of this clone is one. V is TRBV9 and J is TRBJ1-6; 8 bases map to TRBD1. This CDR3 has 15 amino acids. Trimming took 4 bases from V and 5 from J; bases not matched to a gene: 5. Germline CDR1 is SGDLS and CDR2 is YYNGEE. The CDR3 loop reads CASSPQGADNSPLHF. CDR3 DNA sequence: TGTGCCAGCAGCCCGCAGGGGGCGGATAATTCACCCCTCCACTTT.

The chain recombines TRBV4-1 with TRBJ2-3; D uncertain. V was shortened by 0 bases and J by 0 bases, with 13 bases between the two germline ends. The length of the CDR3 is 17 residues. The germline gives CDR1 MGHRA, CDR2 YSYEKL. The CDR3 region has the DNA TGCGCCAGCAGCCAAGAGTGGGCACCCACTAGCACAGATACGCAGTATTTT. Translating it yields CASSQEWAPTSTDTQYF.

This chain connects TRBV23-1 to TRBJ2-7; D remains ambiguous. TRBV23-1 is recorded as an ORF, its role being uncertain. Trimming took 8 bases from V and 10 from J, leaving 15 bases between them. This CDR3 contains 11 residues. The CDR3 region is CASDQSPLQYF. CDR3 DNA sequence: TGCGCCAGCGATCAGTCCCCATTACAGTACTTC.

This chain uses TRBV5-1 with TRBJ1-1, with 10 bases lining up with TRBD1. The CDR3 contains 14 residues. With V trimmed by 7 bases and J by 7 bases, 10 bases remained unmatched. Germline CDR1 reads SGHRS; CDR2 reads YFSETQ. This CDR3 reads CASCPDRGWDEAFF. CDR3 DNA: TGCGCCAGCTGCCCGGACAGGGGGTGGGATGAAGCTTTCTTT.

The V call is TRBV5-1, the J call TRBJ2-1; 8 bases match TRBD2. This CDR3 is built from 13 residues. Germline V gene sequence: CDR1 SGHRS, CDR2 YFSETQ. V shed 2 bases, J shed 9 bases, and the junction held 4 bases outside the gene matches. The DNA of the CDR3 is TGCGCCAGCAGCTTCGGGGCGGGAGGTGAGCAGTTCTTC. Translating gives CASSFGAGGEQFF.

This clone appeared once. V gene TRBV24-1 combines with J gene TRBJ2-1, with D possibly matching TRBD1 (6 bases). Germline V gene data show CDR1 as KGHDR and CDR2 as SFDVKD. The CDR3 runs 16 residues. V lost 3 bases, J lost 7 bases, and 18 bases lay in between. The CDR3 DNA sequence: TGTGCCACCAGTGATCCTTCTACTGGGGGCATGAATGAGCAGTTCTTC. Amino acids: CATSDPSTGGMNEQFF.

The V and J genes are TRBV9 and TRBJ1-2, with D uncertain. The germline V and J ends were trimmed by 0 bases and 4 bases, with 7 bases remaining between them. This CDR3 comprises 13 residues. Germline V gene data show CDR1 as SGDLS and CDR2 as YYNGEE. In DNA, the CDR3 is TGTGCCAGCAGCGTAGTCGGAGGCTATGGCTACACCTTC. Translation: CASSVVGGYGYTF.

This sequence joins TRBV4-3 and TRBJ2-5; 9 bases align to TRBD1. The V segment lost 4 bases and the J segment 11 bases; nucleotides outside the gene matches: 8. This CDR3 spans 13 amino acids. Germline lookup yields CDR1 LGHNA and CDR2 YSLEER. This chain's CDR3 is CASSPTTGGRQYF. Written as DNA, the CDR3 is TGCGCCAGCAGCCCGACCACAGGGGGCAGACAGTACTTC.

The chain employs TRBV27 and TRBJ2-7, with 8 bases matching TRBD2. V lost 5 bases and J lost 4; bases outside the gene matches: 7. The CDR3 is 14 amino acids. Germline CDR1 is MNHEY and CDR2 is SMNVEV (reference sequence). This CDR3 is CASSRGAGAYEQYF. The CDR3 DNA reads TGTGCCAGCAGTCGGGGAGCGGGAGCATACGAGCAGTACTTC.

This clone was counted between two and nine times. J is TRBJ1-1 and V is TRBV27, with a tentative D call TRBD1 (5 bases). Trimming removed 5 bases at V and 5 bases at J, with 21 bases between. CDR1 and CDR2 from the germline V gene are MNHEY and SMNVEV (reference sequence). This CDR3 is built from 16 residues. The chain's CDR3 is CASSPGPGRSTTEAFF. CDR3 DNA: TGTGCCAGCAGTCCCGGACCAGGGAGGTCTACTACTGAAGCTTTCTTT.

The chain joins TRBV4-3 to TRBJ2-3; 11 bases map to TRBD2. Germline V gives CDR1 LGHNA, CDR2 YSLEER. This CDR3 comprises 18 residues. V lost 1 base to trimming and J lost 3 bases; unmatched junction nucleotides: 9. The CDR3 is CASSQGGTSGLWTDTQYF. The CDR3 DNA reads as TGCGCCAGCAGCCAAGGCGGGACTAGCGGCCTCTGGACAGATACGCAGTATTTT.

J is TRBJ2-2 and V is TRBV6-6; a possible D gene is TRBD1 (7 bases). CDR1 is MNHNY and CDR2 is SVGAGI in the germline V gene (reference sequence). The CDR3 is 12 amino acids. Trimming pared 10 bases from V and 8 bases from J, leaving 14 bases between. CDR3 nucleotides: TGTGCCACCTCCAGGGGGGCGGGGGAGCTGTTTTTT. Translation gives CATSRGAGELFF.

J is TRBJ2-2 and V is TRBV7-2; D perhaps matches TRBD2 (7 bases). Germline loops: CDR1 SGHTA, CDR2 FQGNSA. V lost 8 bases and J 3 bases, leaving 16 bases between the germline ends. This CDR3 region has 15 residues. The CDR3 protein is CASRRGGAHTGELFF. The CDR3 region has the DNA TGTGCCAGCCGAAGGGGGGGAGCGCACACCGGGGAGCTGTTTTTT. The full variable domain, rest sourced from reference TRBV7-2 and TRBJ2-2, is GAGVSQSPSNKVTEKGKDVELRCDPISGHTALYWYRQSLGQGLEFLIYFQGNSAPDKSGLPSDRFSAERTGGSVSTLTIQRTQQEDSAVYLCASRRGGAHTGELFFGEGSRLTVL.

The chain uses TRBV25-1 and TRBJ1-4; possible D gene TRBD1, 5 bases. Trimming stripped 5 bases from V and 3 bases from J, with 16 bases between. The CDR3 sequence is 16 residues long. Germline assignment: CDR1 MGHDK and CDR2 SYGVNS. The DNA for the CDR3 is TGTGCCAGCAGTAGACTAGACAGTCGGGCTAATGAAAAACTGTTTTTT. Its protein is CASSRLDSRANEKLFF.

As DNA, the CDR3 is TGTGCCAGCAGCCGCCCCCGGACAGGTGGACAAGAGACCCAGTACTTC. This encodes CASSRPRTGGQETQYF. The chain has TRBV7-9 and TRBJ2-5; 7 bases align to TRBD1. Germline V gives CDR1 SEHNR, CDR2 FQNEAQ (reference sequence). Trimming cost V 5 bases and J 2 bases; bases outside gene matches: 11. The CDR3 loop spans 16 amino acids.

The rearrangement links TRBV7-2 to TRBJ2-1; D unclear. V was shortened by 3 bases and J by 6 bases, with 6 bases between the two germline ends. Germline CDR1 is SGHTA and CDR2 is FQGNSA. This CDR3 contains 12 residues. The CDR3 spells CASSFFGNEQFF. CDR3 nucleotides: TGTGCCAGCAGCTTCTTCGGCAATGAGCAGTTCTTC.

This chain joins TRBV30 and TRBJ2-3, with D perhaps TRBD2 (6 bases). Trimming removed 5 bases from V and 6 bases from J, with 18 bases in between. CDR1 is GTSNPN, CDR2 SVGIG, per germline (reference sequence). The CDR3 length is 14 residues. The CDR3 spells CAWGSGVTEDTQYF. The CDR3 DNA reads as TGTGCCTGGGGGTCGGGGGTCACGGAGGATACGCAGTATTTT.